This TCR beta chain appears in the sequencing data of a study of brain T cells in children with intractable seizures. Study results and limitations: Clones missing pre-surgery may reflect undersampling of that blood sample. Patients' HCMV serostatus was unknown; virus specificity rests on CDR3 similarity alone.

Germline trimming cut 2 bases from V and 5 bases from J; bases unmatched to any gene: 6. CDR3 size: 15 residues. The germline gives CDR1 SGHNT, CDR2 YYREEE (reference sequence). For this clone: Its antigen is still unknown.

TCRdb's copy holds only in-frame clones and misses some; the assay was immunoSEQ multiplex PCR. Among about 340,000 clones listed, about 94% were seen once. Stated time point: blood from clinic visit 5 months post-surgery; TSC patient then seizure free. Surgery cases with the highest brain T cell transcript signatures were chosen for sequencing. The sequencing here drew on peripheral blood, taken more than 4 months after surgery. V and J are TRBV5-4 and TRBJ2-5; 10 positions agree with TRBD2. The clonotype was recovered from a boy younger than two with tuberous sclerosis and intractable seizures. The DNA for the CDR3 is TGTGCCAGCAGCTTAAAGCGGGGGGGAATCGAGACCCAGTACTTC. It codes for CASSLKRGGIETQYF.